The 25 T cell receptor beta chains below all came from one sample that was sequenced in a study of shared clonotypes between healthy human individuals. Profiled with immunoSEQ multiplex PCR; TCRdb holds only in-frame clones, not every one. This sample carries 550,000 to 850,000 clones, 55% to 80% of them seen once, and the ten largest clones take more than 1.5%. Sequencing was performed on memory CD4+ T cells sorted from blood. Regarding subset: CD45RA-negative fraction. These receptors were collected from a woman in her 30s in good health.

The chain links TRBV7-3 to TRBJ1-1; D may be TRBD1 (5 bases). CDR1 is SGHTA and CDR2 is FQGTGA in the germline V gene. The V end lost 4 bases, the J end lost 6 bases, and 15 bases lay between the germline ends. The CDR3 covers 14 residues. This chain's CDR3 is CASSSDPGRAEAFF. DNA of the CDR3: TGTGCCAGCAGCTCCGACCCAGGGAGGGCTGAAGCTTTCTTT.

This clone was detected only once. The chain uses TRBV6-1 and TRBJ1-1; possible D gene TRBD1, 6 bases. V lost 4 bases and J lost 7, with 13 bases in between. Germline assignment: CDR1 MNHNS and CDR2 SASEGT. This CDR3 is 13 amino acids long. CDR3 DNA sequence: TGTGCCAGCAGTGGGCCAGGGGTGCTTGAAGCTTTCTTT. The encoded protein is CASSGPGVLEAFF.

The rearrangement joins TRBV7-2 to TRBJ2-7; tentative D call: TRBD1 (7 bases). Trimming shortened V by 1 base and J by 5 bases, and 12 bases separated the two germline ends. Germline V gives CDR1 SGHTA, CDR2 FQGNSA. This CDR3 has 14 amino acids. CDR3 protein: CASSLGGRGDEQYF. The CDR3 DNA reads as TGTGCCAGCAGCTTAGGGGGCAGGGGGGACGAGCAGTACTTC.

V usage is TRBV7-3 and J usage is TRBJ2-2; perhaps D is TRBD1 or TRBD2 (6 bases each). Germline V gene sequence: CDR1 SGHTA, CDR2 FQGTGA. The CDR3 runs to 15 residues. V lost 4 bases, J lost 4 bases, and 13 bases lay in between. CDR3 bases: TGTGCCAGCAGCTCCGCCGGGGGCCCCACCGGGGAGCTGTTTTTT. It translates to CASSSAGGPTGELFF.

CDR3 amino acids: CASTTAGVTEAFF. The CDR3 nucleotides read TGTGCCAGCACCACGGCGGGGGTCACTGAAGCTTTCTTT. This chain joins TRBV27 and TRBJ1-1; D possibly corresponds to TRBD1 (5 bases). CDR1 MNHEY and CDR2 SMNVEV come from the germline V gene (reference sequence). Trimming removed 7 bases at V and 4 bases at J, with 13 bases between. The CDR3 has 13 amino acids.

Concerning this clone: Within the sample, other DNA sequences also encode this same CDR3. V is TRBV7-3 and J is TRBJ2-6; D is ambiguous. The CDR3 is 14 amino acids. Trimming took 5 bases from V and 0 from J, leaving 5 bases between them. CDR1 is SGHTA, CDR2 FQGTGA, per germline. The CDR3 protein is CASSPHSGANVLTF. The CDR3 DNA follows: TGTGCCAGCAGCCCTCACTCTGGGGCCAACGTCCTGACTTTC.

The gene calls are TRBV4-1 and TRBJ2-3; possibly TRBD1 for D (5 bases). The V end lost 0 bases, the J end lost 4 bases, and 11 bases lay between the germline ends. The V gene's germline CDR1 is MGHRA and CDR2 YSYEKL. This CDR3 contains 15 residues. CDR3 sequence reads: CASSQDLTRADTQYF. In DNA form, the CDR3 reads TGCGCCAGCAGCCAAGATCTGACCAGGGCAGATACGCAGTATTTT.

This clone has only a few counts. The same CDR3 can be traced to other DNA sequences in this sample. This sequence joins TRBV5-1 and TRBJ2-1; TRBD2 matches 9 bases. V dropped 3 bases and J dropped 2; count of bases not matched to a gene: 3. The CDR3 is 15 amino acids. The germline V gene encodes CDR1 SGHRS and CDR2 YFSETQ. The CDR3: CASSSSSGAYNEQFF. CDR3 DNA: TGCGCCAGCAGCTCTTCTAGCGGGGCCTACAATGAGCAGTTCTTC. Variable domain in full (rest from reference TRBV5-1 and TRBJ2-1): KAGVTQTPRYLIKTRGQQVTLSCSPISGHRSVSWYQQTPGQGLQFLFEYFSETQRNKGNFPGRFSGRQFSNSRSEMNVSTLELGDSALYLCASSSSSGAYNEQFFGPGTRLTVL.

This clone was seen only once. The rearrangement joins TRBV4-1 to TRBJ1-1; TRBD1 aligns across 7 bases. The CDR3 sequence is 14 residues long. Trimming at V came to 7 bases and at J to 7 bases, leaving 12 bases not matched to a gene. CDR1 and CDR2 from the germline V gene are MGHRA and YSYEKL. The CDR3 protein is CASKRDQGEDEAFF. The CDR3 nucleotides read TGCGCCAGCAAACGGGACCAGGGGGAAGATGAAGCTTTCTTT.

The V and J genes are TRBV5-1 and TRBJ2-1; TRBD2 might be the D (6 bases). V was clipped by 0 bases and J by 7 bases, with 14 bases between them. CDR1 is SGHRS and CDR2 is YFSETQ in the germline V gene. The CDR3 sequence is 15 residues long. The CDR3 sequence: CASSLGLELGNEQFF. The CDR3 nucleotides read TGCGCCAGCAGCTTGGGACTAGAATTGGGTAATGAGCAGTTCTTC.

This chain joins TRBV7-6 and TRBJ2-3; D ambiguous. This CDR3 comprises 14 residues. Germline V gives CDR1 SGHVS, CDR2 FNYEAQ. V was cut by 4 bases and J by 1 base, with 9 bases left in between. CDR3 sequence: CASSSQARTDTQYF. In DNA, the CDR3 is TGTGCCAGCAGCTCCCAGGCTCGCACAGATACGCAGTATTTT.

This chain uses TRBV5-4 with TRBJ2-5; 7 bases map to TRBD2. CDR3 size: 16 residues. Germline CDR1 SGHNT, CDR2 YYREEE (reference sequence). Trimming at V came to 5 bases and at J to 5 bases, leaving 15 bases not matched to a gene. The CDR3 DNA follows: TGTGCCAGCAGTCCCGGCGGGAGAGTTACTCTGGAGACCCAGTACTTC. Its translation: CASSPGGRVTLETQYF.

Only a few counts were recorded for this clone. This chain connects TRBV7-9 to TRBJ1-1; D is unresolved. The CDR3 spans 12 residues. V was trimmed by 3 bases and J by 3 bases, leaving 5 bases between them. CDR1 and CDR2 (germline): SEHNR, FQNEAQ (reference sequence). This CDR3 is CASSFGDTEAFF. The CDR3 DNA sequence: TGTGCCAGCAGCTTCGGGGACACTGAAGCTTTCTTT.

The rearrangement joins TRBV7-9 to TRBJ1-1; D gene ambiguous. Germline CDR1 reads SEHNR; CDR2 reads FQNEAQ (reference sequence). The CDR3 is 11 residues long. Trimming took off 7 bases at V and 6 bases at J, with 9 bases between the two ends. The DNA for the CDR3 is TGTGCCAGCATCCGGGAGGCTGAAGCTTTCTTT. This codes for CASIREAEAFF.

This chain links TRBV11-2 with TRBJ2-1, with 12 bases fitting TRBD2. Germline trimming cut 5 bases from V and 6 bases from J; bases unmatched to any gene: 8. This CDR3 region has 16 residues. CDR1 is SGHAT and CDR2 is FQNNGV in the germline V gene. CDR3 sequence reads: CASSPTGLAGTNEQFF. Written as DNA, the CDR3 is TGTGCCAGCAGCCCGACTGGACTAGCGGGGACCAATGAGCAGTTCTTC.

This chain uses TRBV2 with TRBJ2-7, with D perhaps matching TRBD2 (5 bases). The CDR3 length is 14 residues. Germline V gives CDR1 SNHLY, CDR2 FYNNEI. Trimming removed 6 bases from V and 0 bases from J, with 12 bases in between. This chain's CDR3 is CASRLLSGSYEQYF. The CDR3 DNA reads as TGTGCCAGCAGGCTTCTAAGCGGCTCCTACGAGCAGTACTTC.

V gene TRBV19 combines with J gene TRBJ2-1; TRBD2 might be the D (6 bases). The germline CDR1 and CDR2 sequences are LNHDA and SQIVND (reference sequence). Trimming cost V 7 bases and J 3 bases, with 19 bases left between them. This CDR3 is 16 amino acids long. CDR3 DNA: TGTGCCAGTAAGGAGCGGGTATGGAGCCTCTACAATGAGCAGTTCTTC. Protein: CASKERVWSLYNEQFF. Filled out from reference TRBV19 and TRBJ2-1, the complete variable domain reads DGGITQSPKYLFRKEGQNVTLSCEQNLNHDAMYWYRQDPGQGLRLIYYSQIVNDFQKGDIAEGYSVSREKKESFPLTVTSAQKNPTAFYLCASKERVWSLYNEQFFGPGTRLTVL.

The chain joins TRBV28 to TRBJ1-5; D gene unclear. From germline, CDR1 is MDHEN and CDR2 SYDVKM. Trimming shortened V by 6 bases and J by 3 bases, and 18 bases separated the two germline ends. This CDR3 contains 16 residues. CDR3 loop: CASRGSPVRNNQPQHF. The CDR3, as DNA: TGTGCCAGCAGGGGCTCCCCCGTGCGGAACAATCAGCCCCAGCATTTT.

This clone was recorded only once. The CDR3 loop is CAISVKGQGAAGTDTQYF. DNA for the CDR3: TGTGCCATCAGTGTAAAAGGACAGGGGGCGGCGGGCACAGATACGCAGTATTTT. The chain employs TRBV10-3 and TRBJ2-3; 11 bases fit TRBD1. The germline V gene encodes CDR1 ENHRY and CDR2 SYGVKD. There are 18 residues in the CDR3. V lost 4 bases, J lost 1 base, and 10 bases stayed unmatched.

The rearrangement links TRBV30 to TRBJ1-1, with TRBD1 matching over 9 bases. This CDR3 has 15 amino acids. V lost 8 bases, J lost 7 bases, and 17 bases stayed unmatched. The germline V gene encodes CDR1 GTSNPN and CDR2 SVGIG (reference sequence). Here the CDR3 DNA reads TGTGCCAGCGCCACCCGGGACAGGGCATTGGGTGAAGCTTTCTTT. As protein: CASATRDRALGEAFF.

The chain links TRBV4-1 to TRBJ2-5; D gene unclear. V was cut by 4 bases and J by 2 bases, with 8 bases left in between. The germline gives CDR1 MGHRA, CDR2 YSYEKL. This CDR3 contains 13 residues. CDR3 sequence: CASSRGQQETQYF. CDR3 DNA sequence: TGCGCCAGCAGCCGGGGTCAACAAGAGACCCAGTACTTC.

V usage is TRBV5-5 and J usage is TRBJ2-7, with TRBD1 matching 9 bases. V dropped 0 bases and J dropped 4; count of bases not matched to a gene: 8. CDR1 SGHKS and CDR2 YYEKEE come from the germline V gene (reference sequence). There are 16 residues in the CDR3. The CDR3 protein is CASSLAPGQGIYEQYF. The CDR3 region has the DNA TGTGCCAGCAGCTTGGCCCCGGGACAGGGCATATACGAGCAGTACTTC.

In this sample, this clone turned up a few times. The same CDR3 can be traced to other DNA sequences in this sample. The chain couples TRBV6-6 to TRBJ1-1; no reliable D call. Germline loops: CDR1 MNHNY, CDR2 SVGAGI (reference sequence). The CDR3 length is 14 residues. V was clipped by 2 bases and J by 2 bases, with 9 bases between them. The CDR3 protein is CASSYREGNTEAFF. CDR3 coding DNA: TGTGCCAGCAGTTACAGGGAAGGAAACACTGAAGCTTTCTTT.

The sample holds a few counts of this clone. Within the sample, other DNA sequences also encode this same CDR3. This sequence joins TRBV6-5 and TRBJ2-3; the D is unclear. Trimming cost V 4 bases and J 1 base, with 9 bases left between them. This CDR3 contains 14 residues. Germline V gives CDR1 MNHEY, CDR2 SVGAGI. CDR3 sequence reads: CASSLRTGTDTQYF. The CDR3 nucleotides read TGTGCCAGCAGTTTACGGACCGGCACAGATACGCAGTATTTT.

The chain recombines TRBV5-1 with TRBJ2-3; no clear D gene. The CDR3 extends over 13 amino acids. Germline loops: CDR1 SGHRS, CDR2 YFSETQ. Trimming pared 4 bases from V and 0 bases from J, leaving 6 bases between. The DNA of the CDR3 is TGCGCCAGCAGCAGCCATAGCACAGATACGCAGTATTTT. Amino acids: CASSSHSTDTQYF.